Listed here is a single T cell receptor (beta chain). The data derive from a study of technical replicates of blood from a few donors. Method: immunoSEQ multiplex PCR; TCRdb's copy keeps in-frame clones and lacks some. The sample contains about 94,000 clones, 96% of which appear only once. This CDR3 has 14 residues. The V gene's germline CDR1 is SGHTA and CDR2 FQGNSA. Trimming took 5 bases from V and 2 from J, leaving 11 bases between them. The sequenced sample was T cells isolated from PBMCs. The J gene is TRBJ2-3, the V gene TRBV7-2; D is ambiguous. The sequence derives from a human donor in good health. Here the CDR3 reads CASSPPLATDTQYF. DNA of the CDR3: TGTGCCAGCAGCCCTCCATTAGCCACAGATACGCAGTATTTT.